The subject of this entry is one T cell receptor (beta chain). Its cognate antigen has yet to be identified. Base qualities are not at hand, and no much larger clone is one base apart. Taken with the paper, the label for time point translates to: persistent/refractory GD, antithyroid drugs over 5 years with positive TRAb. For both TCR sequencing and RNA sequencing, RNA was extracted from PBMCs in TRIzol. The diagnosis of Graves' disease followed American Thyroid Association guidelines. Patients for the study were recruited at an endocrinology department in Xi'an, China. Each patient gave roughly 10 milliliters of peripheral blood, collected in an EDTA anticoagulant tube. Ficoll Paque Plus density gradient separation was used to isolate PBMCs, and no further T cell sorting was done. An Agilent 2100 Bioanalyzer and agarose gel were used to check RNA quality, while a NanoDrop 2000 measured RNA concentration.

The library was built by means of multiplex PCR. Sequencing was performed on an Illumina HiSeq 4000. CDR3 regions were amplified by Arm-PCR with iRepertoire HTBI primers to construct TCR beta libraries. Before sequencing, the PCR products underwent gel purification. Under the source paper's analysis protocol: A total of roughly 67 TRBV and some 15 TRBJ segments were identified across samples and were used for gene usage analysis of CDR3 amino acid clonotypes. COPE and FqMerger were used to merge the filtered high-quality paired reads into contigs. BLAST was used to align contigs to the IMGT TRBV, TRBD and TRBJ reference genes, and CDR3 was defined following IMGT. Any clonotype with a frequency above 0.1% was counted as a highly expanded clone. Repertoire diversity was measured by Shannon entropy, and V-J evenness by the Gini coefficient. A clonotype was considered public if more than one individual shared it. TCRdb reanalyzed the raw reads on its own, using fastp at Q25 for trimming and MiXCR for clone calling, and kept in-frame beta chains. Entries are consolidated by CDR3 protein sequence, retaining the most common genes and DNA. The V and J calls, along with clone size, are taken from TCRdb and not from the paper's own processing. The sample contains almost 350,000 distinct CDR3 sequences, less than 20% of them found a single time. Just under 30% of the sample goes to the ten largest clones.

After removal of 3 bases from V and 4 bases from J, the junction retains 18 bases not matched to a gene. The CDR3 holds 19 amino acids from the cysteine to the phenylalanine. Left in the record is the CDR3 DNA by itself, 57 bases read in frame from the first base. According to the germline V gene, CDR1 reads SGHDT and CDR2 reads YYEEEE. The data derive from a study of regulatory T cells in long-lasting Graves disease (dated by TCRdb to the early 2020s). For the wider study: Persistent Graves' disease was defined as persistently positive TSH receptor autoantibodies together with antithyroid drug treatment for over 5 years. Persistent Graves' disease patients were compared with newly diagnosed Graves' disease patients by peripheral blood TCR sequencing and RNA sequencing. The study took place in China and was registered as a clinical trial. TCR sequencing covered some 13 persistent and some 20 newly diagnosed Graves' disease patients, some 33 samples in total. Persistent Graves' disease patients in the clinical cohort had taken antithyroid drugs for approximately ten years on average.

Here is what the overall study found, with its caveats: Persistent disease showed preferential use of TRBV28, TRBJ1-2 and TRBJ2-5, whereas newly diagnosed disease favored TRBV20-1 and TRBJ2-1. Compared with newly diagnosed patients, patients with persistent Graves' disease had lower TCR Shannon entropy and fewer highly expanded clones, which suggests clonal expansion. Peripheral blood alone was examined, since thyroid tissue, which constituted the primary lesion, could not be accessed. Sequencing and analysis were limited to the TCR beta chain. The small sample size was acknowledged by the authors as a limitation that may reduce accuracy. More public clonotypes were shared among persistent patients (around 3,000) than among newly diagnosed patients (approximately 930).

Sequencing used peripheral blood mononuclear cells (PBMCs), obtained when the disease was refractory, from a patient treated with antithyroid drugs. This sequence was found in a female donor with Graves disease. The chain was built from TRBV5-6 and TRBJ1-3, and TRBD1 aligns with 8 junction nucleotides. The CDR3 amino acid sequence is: CASSYPHTGGQGEGNTIYF. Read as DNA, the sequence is TGTGCCAGCAGCTACCCACACACCGGCGGACAGGGTGAAGGAAACACCATATATTTT.